One and the same sample provided the 21 T cell receptor beta chains below, sequenced in a study of shared clonotypes between healthy human individuals (TCRdb year 2020). Library preparation employed the immunoSEQ multiplex PCR assay. TCRdb's version of the immuneACCESS table is confined to in-frame rearrangements and falls short of the full clone set. An unresolved V gene accounts for under half of the shortfall where checked; the remainder is of unknown origin. The sample data list some 2,400,000 clones, and approximately 94% of these were observed just once. Roughly 0.13% of the sample belongs to the ten largest clones. Sequencing was performed on naive CD4+ T cells sorted from blood. What the cell subset or site label conveys for this sample: CD45RA+ positively selected. Receptors originate from a man between 18 and 35 years old in good health.

V usage is TRBV5-1 and J usage is TRBJ1-2, with D uncertain. This CDR3 comprises 15 residues. Germline-derived CDR1 and CDR2 are SGHRS and YFSETQ. V was shortened by 2 bases and J by 6 bases, with 17 bases between the two germline ends. Here the CDR3 reads CASSFYSGRSDGYTF. In DNA form, the CDR3 reads TGCGCCAGCAGCTTTTATTCAGGTCGATCGGATGGCTACACCTTC.

The V gene is TRBV5-5, the J gene TRBJ1-6; 7 nucleotides line up with TRBD1. Germline V lookup: CDR1 SGHKS, CDR2 YYEKEE (reference sequence). The CDR3 is made up of 14 amino acids. J gave up 6 bases and V 3 bases, and 3 bases lay outside the gene matches. This CDR3 reads CASSSGTVNSPLHF. The CDR3 DNA is TGTGCCAGCAGCTCCGGGACAGTTAATTCACCCCTCCACTTT. The full variable domain, in which reference TRBV5-5 and TRBJ1-6 provide the parts outside the CDR3, is DAGVTQSPTHLIKTRGQQVTLRCSPISGHKSVSWYQQVLGQGPQFIFQYYEKEERGRGNFPDRFSARQFPNYSSELNVNALLLGDSALYLCASSSGTVNSPLHFGNGTRLTVT.

The chain uses TRBV19 and TRBJ2-2, with D perhaps matching TRBD2 (5 bases). CDR3 length: 14 amino acids. V was shortened by 7 bases and J by 4 bases, with 13 bases between the two germline ends. Germline loops: CDR1 LNHDA, CDR2 SQIVND (reference sequence). In DNA, the CDR3 is TGTGCCAGTACTCCCCCCCGGGGCACCGGGGAGCTGTTTTTT. Its protein is CASTPPRGTGELFF. The full variable domain, with the rest looked up from reference TRBV19 and TRBJ2-2, is DGGITQSPKYLFRKEGQNVTLSCEQNLNHDAMYWYRQDPGQGLRLIYYSQIVNDFQKGDIAEGYSVSREKKESFPLTVTSAQKNPTAFYLCASTPPRGTGELFFGEGSRLTVL.

The chain uses TRBV4-1 and TRBJ1-2, with 7 bases lining up with TRBD1. Germline CDR1 MGHRA, CDR2 YSYEKL. V was clipped by 1 base and J by 4 bases; unmatched bases: 6. The CDR3 extends over 15 amino acids. CDR3 coding DNA: TGCGCCAGCAGCCAAGGTCGACAGGGACTCTATGGCTACACCTTC. This sequence encodes CASSQGRQGLYGYTF.

This chain links TRBV7-8 with TRBJ2-7, with 10 bases identical to TRBD2. Germline CDR1 reads SGHVS; CDR2 reads FQNEAQ. Trimming at V came to 4 bases and at J to 3 bases, leaving 12 bases not matched to a gene. The CDR3 has 17 amino acids. The CDR3 coding sequence is TGTGCCAGCAGCTCCCGAAAAGCGGGGGGGCCCTACTACGAGCAGTACTTC. It yields the protein CASSSRKAGGPYYEQYF.

Comments on this clone: The same CDR3 can be traced to other DNA sequences in this sample. The chain links TRBV9 to TRBJ2-5; 9 bases map to TRBD2. V trimming: 0 bases; J trimming: 1 base; junction bases outside the gene matches: 4. Germline V gene data show CDR1 as SGDLS and CDR2 as YYNGEE. The CDR3 runs 16 residues. In nucleotides, the CDR3 is TGTGCCAGCAGCGTAGGCCTAGCGGGGAGCCAAGAGACCCAGTACTTC. Translation: CASSVGLAGSQETQYF.

Here the CDR3 DNA reads TGTGCCAGCAGTGAACTAGCGGGGAGCTCCTACAATGAGCAGTTCTTC. The encoded protein is CASSELAGSSYNEQFF. This chain joins TRBV6-1 and TRBJ2-1; 9 bases line up with TRBD2. With V trimmed by 2 bases and J by 0 bases, 2 bases remained unmatched. The CDR3 extends over 16 amino acids. From germline, CDR1 is MNHNS and CDR2 SASEGT.

Details on this clone: The junction departs from the called germline gene at one end, perhaps through a read error. This CDR3 is also generated by other DNA sequences in the sample. CDR3 loop: CASSLPQERAEAFF. The CDR3 bases are TGTGCCAGCAGTTTACCACAGGAGCGGGCTGAGGCTTTCTTT. V and J are TRBV28 and TRBJ1-1, with TRBD1 as a possible D gene (5 bases). Germline CDR1 reads MDHEN; CDR2 reads SYDVKM. The CDR3 sequence is 14 residues long.

The V and J genes are TRBV11-2 and TRBJ2-7; 14 bases match TRBD2. J gave up 3 bases and V 4 bases, and 2 bases lay outside the gene matches. CDR3 length: 15 amino acids. Germline V gives CDR1 SGHAT, CDR2 FQNNGV. CDR3 in amino acids: CASSWGTSGSYEQYF. CDR3 bases: TGTGCCAGCAGCTGGGGGACTAGCGGGAGCTACGAGCAGTACTTC.

The chain joins TRBV27 to TRBJ1-5; TRBD1 might be the D (5 bases). V was clipped by 1 base and J by 5 bases, with 18 bases between them. The CDR3 runs 17 residues. The germline V gene encodes CDR1 MNHEY and CDR2 SMNVEV (reference sequence). CDR3 in DNA: TGTGCCAGCAGTTTATGGGGCCCGGGGGGTCAGGATCAGCCCCAGCATTTT. Translation: CASSLWGPGGQDQPQHF.

This rearrangement joins TRBV29-1 to TRBJ2-7, with 9 positions matching TRBD1. The CDR3 has 15 residues. V lost 2 bases to trimming and J lost 7 bases; unmatched junction nucleotides: 12. Germline V gene lookup returns CDR1 SQVTM and CDR2 ANQGSEA. This CDR3 reads CSVEPTSIGQGEQYF. In DNA, the CDR3 is TGCAGCGTTGAACCGACTAGCATCGGACAGGGGGAGCAGTACTTC.

The gene calls are TRBV18 and TRBJ2-7, with TRBD1 identical over 9 bases. The CDR3 length is 15 residues. J gave up 2 bases and V 1 base, and 3 bases lay outside the gene matches. Germline V gene data show CDR1 as KGHSH and CDR2 as LQKENI. The DNA of the CDR3 is TGTGCCAGCTCACCACAGGGACAGGGCCCCTACGAGCAGTACTTC. Its protein product is CASSPQGQGPYEQYF.

The chain joins TRBV30 to TRBJ1-2; D ambiguous. Germline CDR1 GTSNPN, CDR2 SVGIG (reference sequence). This CDR3 is 13 amino acids long. The germline V and J ends were trimmed by 0 bases and 8 bases, with 13 bases remaining between them. CDR3 protein: CAWSVPQVRGYTF. CDR3 nucleotides: TGTGCCTGGAGTGTACCCCAGGTTCGGGGCTACACCTTC.

The CDR3 reads CASSSQGGTGTDTQYF. For the CDR3, the DNA is TGTGCCAGCAGTTCTCAAGGGGGTACGGGGACAGATACGCAGTATTTT. The chain employs TRBV5-5 and TRBJ2-3; weak D call: TRBD1 (6 bases). V was cut by 5 bases and J by 3 bases, with 19 bases left in between. CDR1 is SGHKS, CDR2 YYEKEE, per germline (reference sequence). This CDR3 has 16 residues.

J is TRBJ1-2 and V is TRBV6-5, with D possibly TRBD1 on 5 matching bases. CDR1 MNHEY and CDR2 SVGAGI come from the germline V gene. CDR3 size: 14 residues. Trimming removed 6 bases from V and 4 bases from J, with 15 bases in between. The CDR3 spells CASSLLPGIYGYTF. The CDR3 nucleotides read TGTGCCAGCAGCCTTCTTCCAGGGATCTATGGCTACACCTTC.

Note on this clone: Other DNA sequences in this specimen translate into the identical CDR3. The V and J genes are TRBV6-5 and TRBJ1-1; the match to TRBD1 covers 8 bases. The J segment lost 1 base and the V segment lost 2 bases, leaving 3 bases of the junction unmatched. Germline V lookup: CDR1 MNHEY, CDR2 SVGAGI. This CDR3 has 15 amino acids. CDR3 loop: CASSYAGQGNTEAFF. The CDR3 DNA sequence: TGTGCCAGCAGTTACGCCGGACAGGGGAACACTGAAGCTTTCTTT.

J is TRBJ2-7 and V is TRBV7-3, with 9 bases lining up with TRBD1. CDR3 size: 14 residues. V lost 3 bases, J lost 3 bases, and 3 bases stayed unmatched. Germline V lookup: CDR1 SGHTA, CDR2 FQGTGA. The CDR3 protein is CASSFGQGNYEQYF. For the CDR3, the DNA is TGTGCCAGCAGCTTCGGACAGGGGAACTACGAGCAGTACTTC.

The chain is built from TRBV7-2 and TRBJ2-5, with D perhaps given as TRBD1 or TRBD2 (5 bases each). From germline, CDR1 is SGHTA and CDR2 FQGNSA. V lost 6 bases to trimming and J lost 4 bases, with 21 bases between them. The CDR3 length is 16 residues. CDR3 region: CASRTGTASGRETQYF. For the CDR3, the DNA is TGTGCCAGCAGGACCGGGACCGCATCGGGGAGAGAGACCCAGTACTTC.

The rearrangement uses TRBV19 and TRBJ1-1, with 10 positions matching TRBD1. Germline CDR1 reads LNHDA; CDR2 reads SQIVND (reference sequence). Trimming took 5 bases from V and 2 from J; bases not matched to a gene: 5. The CDR3 consists of 15 residues. CDR3 in DNA: TGTGCCAGTAGTCCCAAGACAGGGGGCAACACTGAAGCTTTCTTT. As protein: CASSPKTGGNTEAFF.

This clone was picked up one time. The rearrangement links TRBV10-3 to TRBJ2-6; D uncertain. The CDR3 runs 13 residues. V was clipped by 7 bases and J by 3 bases, with 7 bases between them. Germline CDR1 is ENHRY and CDR2 is SYGVKD. CDR3 loop: CAITISGANVLTF. Written as DNA, the CDR3 is TGTGCCATCACCATCAGTGGGGCCAACGTCCTGACTTTC.

The chain combines TRBV13 with TRBJ2-7; 9 positions match TRBD2. CDR3 length: 19 residues. Germline values: CDR1 PRHDT, CDR2 FYEKMQ (reference sequence). Trimming at V came to 0 bases and at J to 2 bases, leaving 14 bases not matched to a gene. The CDR3 protein is CASSLGGRFRGREPYEQYF. In DNA form, the CDR3 reads TGTGCCAGCAGCTTAGGGGGGCGTTTTCGCGGGAGGGAACCCTACGAGCAGTACTTC.